Described below is a single T cell receptor (beta chain) sequence and its context. Its antigen is unknown. Germline assignment: CDR1 SGHRS and CDR2 YFSETQ. This CDR3 contains 17 residues. Trimming shortened V by 3 bases and J by 4 bases, and 20 bases separated the two germline ends. Sequenced by immunoSEQ multiplex PCR; TCRdb stores in-frame clones only, minus some. The table has 95,000 to 100,000 clones, around nine tenths seen once. Combined were second doses at about 4 or about 12 weeks. This sample stems from a study of T cell responses to AZD1222 COVID-19 vaccine. The study's findings and limits: Most donors were white British, females outnumbered males, and clonal diversity was possibly underestimated.

The starting material was peripheral blood, obtained 28 days after the second AZD1222 dose. This TCR was recovered from an adult who received the AZD1222 COVID-19 vaccine. The chain couples TRBV5-1 to TRBJ1-3, with a possible D match to TRBD1 (6 bases). As DNA, the CDR3 is TGCGCCAGCAGCTCGGGGGTGCACAGGGAAAGCGGAAACACCATATATTTT. Encoded protein: CASSSGVHRESGNTIYF.